This is a list of T cell receptor beta chains from one sample in a study of Ad26.COV2.S vaccination and SARS-CoV-2 variants. TCRdb's table, derived via immunoSEQ multiplex PCR, lists solely in-frame clones and lacks some. The sample contains 330,000 or so clones, 90% of which appear only once. Sequenced here: peripheral blood, sampled in a trial of Ad26.COV2.S vaccine versus placebo. The receptors were sampled from a person between 18 and 65 years old who received the Ad26.COV2.S COVID-19 vaccine or a placebo. Each CDR3 is given with its conserved first and last residue. The order of the fields is V gene, CDR3 length, CDR3 protein.

TRBV6-5 | 13 | CASKNTGYTEAFF
TRBV6-5 | 14 | CASLGAGRSGELFF
TRBV19 | 13 | CASRDRGFTEAFF
TRBV13 | 13 | CASNSVGGHGQFF
TRBV7-2 | 13 | CASSLGERYEQYF
TRBV21-1 | 15 | CASSKDGTASSPLHF
TRBV5-1 | 16 | CASSFDFSRIGETQYF
TRBV7-2 | 16 | CASSQRLDRYTDTQYF
TRBV7-3 | 13 | CASSFDRNSPLHF
TRBV7-9 | 11 | CASSLMHGYTF
TRBV18 | 14 | CASSPYANTGELFF
TRBV4-1 | 17 | CASSQVGVAGGPGTQYF
TRBV5-1 | 14 | CASSLGGGYNEQFF
TRBV4-3 | 14 | CASSQEAPNSPLHF